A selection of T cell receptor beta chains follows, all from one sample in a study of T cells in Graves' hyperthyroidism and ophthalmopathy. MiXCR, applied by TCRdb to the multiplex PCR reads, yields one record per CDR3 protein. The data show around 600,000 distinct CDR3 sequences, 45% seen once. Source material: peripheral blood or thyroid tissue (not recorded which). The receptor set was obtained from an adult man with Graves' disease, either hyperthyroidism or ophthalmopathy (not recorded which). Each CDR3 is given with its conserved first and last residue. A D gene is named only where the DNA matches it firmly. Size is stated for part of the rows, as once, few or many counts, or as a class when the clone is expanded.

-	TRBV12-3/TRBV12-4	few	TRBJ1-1	CASSRQGPEAFF	TGTGCCAGCAGTCGGCAGGGGCCAGAAGCTTTCTTT
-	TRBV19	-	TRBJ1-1	CASSIEERGWKGTEAFF	TGTGCCAGTAGTATAGAGGAGAGGGGCTGGAAGGGCACTGAAGCTTTCTTT
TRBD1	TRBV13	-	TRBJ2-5	CASSATGGVETQYF	TGTGCCAGCAGCGCAACAGGGGGAGTAGAGACCCAGTACTTC
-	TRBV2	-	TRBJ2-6	CASSLNRLGGANVLTF	TGTGCCAGCAGTTTAAACAGGCTCGGAGGGGCCAACGTCCTGACTTTC
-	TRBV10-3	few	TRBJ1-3	CAISESTGNTIYF	TGTGCCATCAGTGAGTCGACGGGAAACACCATATATTTT
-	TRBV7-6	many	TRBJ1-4	CASSLSRGTNEKLFF	TGTGCCAGCAGCTTATCAAGGGGGACTAATGAAAAACTGTTTTTT
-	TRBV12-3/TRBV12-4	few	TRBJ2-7	CASSFRQGRYEQYF	TGTGCCAGCAGTTTCCGGCAGGGTAGATACGAGCAGTACTTC
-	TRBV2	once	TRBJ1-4	CASSETANVNEKLFF	TGTGCCAGCAGTGAAACAGCGAATGTTAATGAAAAACTGTTTTTT
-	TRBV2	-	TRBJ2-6	CASSDRPSGANVLTF	TGTGCCAGCAGTGACAGACCGTCTGGGGCCAACGTCCTGACTTTC
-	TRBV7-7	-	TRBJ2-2	CASSFRQNTGELFF	TGTGCTAGCAGCTTCAGACAAAACACCGGGGAGCTGTTTTTT
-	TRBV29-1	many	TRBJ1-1	CSVDLGGQTEAFF	TGCAGCGTTGACCTCGGTGGACAAACTGAAGCTTTCTTT
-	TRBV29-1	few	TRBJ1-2	CSLSTGYTF	TGCAGCCTTTCAACGGGCTACACCTTC
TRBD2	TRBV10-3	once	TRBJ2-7	CAISESGTSGRSYEQYF	TGTGCCATCAGTGAGTCCGGGACTAGCGGGAGATCCTACGAGCAGTACTTC
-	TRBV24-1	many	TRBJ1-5	CATSDRANQPQHF	TGTGCCACCAGTGATCGGGCCAATCAGCCCCAGCATTTT
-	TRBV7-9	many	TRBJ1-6	CASTRQNSPLHF	TGTGCCAGCACCCGGCAGAATTCACCCCTCCACTTT
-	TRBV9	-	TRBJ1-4	CASNVRGF	TGTGCCAGCAACGTGAGGGGGTTT
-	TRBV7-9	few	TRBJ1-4	CASSQGRGQGNEKLFF	TGTGCCAGCAGCCAAGGTCGGGGACAAGGAAATGAAAAACTGTTTTTT
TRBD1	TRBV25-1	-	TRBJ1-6	CASKGQRNSPLHF	TGTGCCAGCAAGGGACAGCGAAATTCACCCCTCCACTTT